This TCR beta chain was identified in a study of T cells in Graves' hyperthyroidism and ophthalmopathy. Germline values: CDR1 MNHEY, CDR2 SMNVEV (reference sequence). This CDR3 has 17 amino acids. Losses at the gene ends were 5 bases for V and 0 bases for J; bases not matched to a gene: 7. Notes on the study in general: Most thyroid clonotypes that were expanded above 0.001 also turned up in blood. Ophthalmopathy and stable hyperthyroidism were separated by a 13 V-J model. For ophthalmopathy, model prediction preceded onset by a median around 7 months.

TCR beta CDR3 sequences were amplified from RNA transcripts. HTBI primers were used for first-round RT-PCR of the TCR CDR3. TCRdb recomputed calls from the multiplex PCR reads with MiXCR, one row per CDR3 protein. The sample gives approximately 400,000 distinct CDR3 sequences, about 15% of which show up once; 15% to 20% is in the top ten. Of note for this clonotype: The antigen is undetermined.

The source is a woman aged 30 to 39 with Graves' ophthalmopathy. The sample comprised blood. The chain couples TRBV27 to TRBJ2-1, with 10 nucleotides matching TRBD1. The CDR3 DNA is TGTGCCAGCAGTGATTCCCGGACAGGGGGCTCCTACAATGAGCAGTTCTTC. Translated: CASSDSRTGGSYNEQFF.